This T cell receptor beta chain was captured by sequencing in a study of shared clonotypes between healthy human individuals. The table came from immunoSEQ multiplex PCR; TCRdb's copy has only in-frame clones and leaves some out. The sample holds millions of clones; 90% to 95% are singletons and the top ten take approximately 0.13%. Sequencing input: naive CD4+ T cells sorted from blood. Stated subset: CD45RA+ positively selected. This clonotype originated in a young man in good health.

The CDR3 coding sequence is TGCGCCAGCAGCTTGAACAGGGGTGCCCTCTATGGCTACACCTTC. Translation: CASSLNRGALYGYTF. The genes are TRBV5-1 and TRBJ1-2; 7 bases are a match to TRBD1. Germline trimming cut 1 base from V and 4 bases from J; bases unmatched to any gene: 7. The CDR3 extends over 15 amino acids. The germline V gene has CDR1 SGHRS and CDR2 YFSETQ.